These T cell receptor beta chains were read from a single sample in a study of Graves' ophthalmopathy and Graves' hyperthyroidism. TCRdb re-derived calls from the multiplex PCR reads in MiXCR, one entry per CDR3 protein. This sample has around 600,000 distinct CDR3 sequences, with about two fifths found just once. Material for sequencing was peripheral blood. These receptors all come from an adult man with Graves' ophthalmopathy. The CDR3 runs from the conserved cysteine through the conserved F or W. The order of the fields is D gene, V gene, J gene, clone size, CDR3 protein, CDR3 DNA. A D gene is named only where the DNA matches it firmly. Clone size, where shown, is once, few, many, or a class for clones that have expanded.

d_call: .
v_call: TRBV10-3
j_call: TRBJ2-7
clone_size: many
cdr3_aa: CASHPAGSYEQYF
cdr3_nt: TGTGCCTCCCACCCCGCAGGGAGCTACGAGCAGTACTTC

d_call: TRBD1
v_call: TRBV7-7
j_call: TRBJ2-5
clone_size: many
cdr3_aa: CASSRDRAETQYF
cdr3_nt: TGTGCCAGCAGCAGGGACAGGGCGGAGACCCAGTACTTC

d_call: .
v_call: TRBV7-7
j_call: TRBJ2-5
clone_size: many
cdr3_aa: CASSPVGQGRETQYF
cdr3_nt: TGTGCTAGCAGCCCGGTGGGGCAGGGGAGGGAGACCCAGTACTTC

d_call: .
v_call: TRBV25-1
j_call: TRBJ1-3
clone_size: .
cdr3_aa: CASSELQGPGNTIYF
cdr3_nt: TGTGCCAGCAGTGAGCTACAGGGCCCTGGAAACACCATATATTTT

d_call: .
v_call: TRBV6-5
j_call: TRBJ2-2
clone_size: .
cdr3_aa: CASSRGNFGELFF
cdr3_nt: TGTGCCAGCAGTCGGGGGAATTTCGGGGAGCTGTTTTTT

d_call: .
v_call: TRBV25-1
j_call: TRBJ1-2
clone_size: .
cdr3_aa: CASSEWQGNGYTF
cdr3_nt: TGTGCCAGCAGTGAATGGCAGGGGAATGGCTACACCTTC

d_call: .
v_call: TRBV15
j_call: TRBJ1-2
clone_size: many
cdr3_aa: CATSARPDSNYGYTF
cdr3_nt: TGTGCCACCAGCGCCAGACCGGATTCTAACTATGGCTACACCTTC

d_call: TRBD2
v_call: TRBV29-1
j_call: TRBJ2-5
clone_size: .
cdr3_aa: CSVGTSGGSYQETQYF
cdr3_nt: TGCAGCGTCGGGACTAGCGGGGGGTCGTACCAAGAGACCCAGTACTTC

d_call: .
v_call: TRBV7-9
j_call: TRBJ2-5
clone_size: .
cdr3_aa: CASSLVKWTQYF
cdr3_nt: TGTGCCAGCAGCTTAGTTAAATGGACCCAGTACTTC

d_call: .
v_call: TRBV20-1
j_call: TRBJ1-3
clone_size: .
cdr3_aa: CSARASGRSTIYF
cdr3_nt: TGCAGTGCTAGAGCTAGCGGGAGGAGTACCATATATTTT

d_call: TRBD1
v_call: TRBV7-9
j_call: TRBJ1-2
clone_size: few
cdr3_aa: CASSTTQGGPYGYTF
cdr3_nt: TGTGCCAGCAGCACTACACAGGGGGGTCCCTATGGCTACACCTTC

d_call: TRBD2
v_call: TRBV15
j_call: TRBJ2-5
clone_size: many
cdr3_aa: CATSTLAGGQETQYF
cdr3_nt: TGTGCCACCAGCACCCTAGCGGGGGGGCAGGAGACCCAGTACTTC

d_call: .
v_call: TRBV30
j_call: TRBJ1-2
clone_size: .
cdr3_aa: CAWSGPNYGYTF
cdr3_nt: TGTGCCTGGAGCGGGCCGAACTATGGCTACACCTTC

d_call: TRBD1
v_call: TRBV29-1
j_call: TRBJ1-2
clone_size: many
cdr3_aa: CSAPGQPYGYTF
cdr3_nt: TGCAGCGCCCCGGGACAGCCCTATGGCTACACCTTC

d_call: .
v_call: TRBV29-1
j_call: TRBJ2-7
clone_size: .
cdr3_aa: CSVRDTAYEQYF
cdr3_nt: TGCAGCGTAAGGGACACTGCCTACGAGCAGTACTTC

d_call: .
v_call: TRBV7-9
j_call: TRBJ2-5
clone_size: .
cdr3_aa: CASSLWASAGQETQYF
cdr3_nt: TGTGCCAGCAGCTTATGGGCATCGGCCGGACAAGAGACCCAGTACTTC

d_call: TRBD1
v_call: TRBV15
j_call: TRBJ1-4
clone_size: .
cdr3_aa: CATSSGETGANEKLFF
cdr3_nt: TGTGCCACCAGCAGTGGAGAAACAGGGGCTAATGAAAAACTGTTTTTT

d_call: .
v_call: TRBV7-9
j_call: TRBJ2-7
clone_size: .
cdr3_aa: CASSSPPSRRGKEQYF
cdr3_nt: TGTGCCAGCAGTTCCCCCCCTTCTCGAAGGGGGAAAGAGCAGTACTTC

d_call: TRBD1
v_call: TRBV25-1
j_call: TRBJ1-1
clone_size: many
cdr3_aa: CASSEYHRGPVNTEAFF
cdr3_nt: TGTGCCAGCAGTGAATACCACAGGGGCCCGGTGAACACTGAAGCTTTCTTT